One sample yielded the 6 T cell receptor beta chains listed below, sequenced in a study of beta chain features in type 1 diabetes. The sequenced template was cDNA made from the entire isolated RNA. Method: immunoSEQ multiplex PCR; TCRdb's copy keeps in-frame clones and lacks some. This sample has 150,000 to 200,000 clones, with about 9.1% found just once. The sequencing input was central memory CD4+ T cells from blood. The receptors here all came from a woman between 18 and 29 years old in good health.

This clone occurred a few times. This CDR3 is also generated by other DNA sequences in the sample. This rearrangement joins TRBV7-2 to TRBJ2-1; TRBD2 matches at 9 bases. Germline CDR1 reads SGHTA; CDR2 reads FQGNSA. The CDR3 totals 16 residues. The V and J ends lost 5 bases and 5 bases, in that order; junction bases with no gene match: 10. The CDR3 here is CASSPPGLAGHNEQFF. CDR3 DNA: TGTGCCAGCAGCCCCCCAGGGCTAGCGGGGCACAATGAGCAGTTCTTC.

As DNA, the CDR3 is TGTGCCAGCAGTCGACAGGGTTACAATGAGCAGTTCTTC. It is translated as CASSRQGYNEQFF. V usage is TRBV2 and J usage is TRBJ2-1; 7 positions agree with TRBD1. Germline V gives CDR1 SNHLY, CDR2 FYNNEI. The CDR3 runs to 13 residues. The ends lost 5 bases at V and 4 bases at J; junction bases unmatched: 2.

This clone was recorded a few times. The chain couples TRBV5-4 to TRBJ2-7, with 7 bases fitting TRBD1. Germline loops: CDR1 SGHNT, CDR2 YYREEE (reference sequence). Trimming at V came to 4 bases and at J to 2 bases, leaving 3 bases not matched to a gene. There are 13 residues in the CDR3. The DNA of the CDR3 is TGTGCCAGCAGCCGACAGGGAACCTACGAGCAGTACTTC. Translated, it gives CASSRQGTYEQYF.

The chain carries TRBV6-5 and TRBJ2-7; D not certain. In germline, CDR1 is MNHEY, CDR2 SVGAGI. The CDR3 runs to 13 residues. V lost 6 bases and J lost 6, with 15 bases in between. The CDR3 loop reads CASSSLSAGEQYF. In DNA, the CDR3 is TGTGCCAGCAGCTCCCTCTCCGCAGGCGAGCAGTACTTC.

With regard to this clone: At one of its ends the junction is not consistent with the germline gene, which may arise from a read error. The chain uses TRBV9 and TRBJ2-5; maybe TRBD2 (7 bases). CDR1 and CDR2 from the germline V gene are SGDLS and YYNGEE. The CDR3 is made up of 16 amino acids. CDR3 region: CASTVGGGGSGETQYF. The CDR3 nucleotides are TGTGCCAGCACCGTAGGAGGGGGGGGGTCAGGGGAGACCCAGTACTTC.

The rearrangement joins TRBV30 to TRBJ1-4; D gene uncertain. CDR3 length equals 14 residues. The ends were cut back, 3 bases at V and 3 bases at J, with 11 bases in the middle. From germline, CDR1 is GTSNPN and CDR2 SVGIG (reference sequence). The CDR3 sequence: CAWRLENSNEKLFF. The CDR3 DNA reads as TGTGCCTGGAGATTGGAGAACTCTAATGAAAAACTGTTTTTT.